This is a list of T cell receptor beta chains from one sample in a study of T cells after yellow fever vaccination. TCRdb used MiXCR to reprocess the 5' RACE reads, holding one entry per CDR3 protein. The sample consists of a few hundred thousand distinct CDR3 sequences, around 10% of them appearing once. The sequencing here drew on CD4+ T cells sorted from PBMCs, taken 5 days after the yellow fever booster vaccination. The receptors were sampled from a man aged 18 to 29 who received the YFV17D yellow fever vaccine. CDR3s include the opening cysteine and the closing phenylalanine or tryptophan. Each record gives: V gene, clone size, D gene, J gene, CDR3 DNA, CDR3 protein. The D gene is left open where the match is weak. A row's size may be missing; if present it is once, few, many or a size class.

v_gene: TRBV18; abundance: NA; d_gene: NA; j_gene: TRBJ1-2; CDR3nt: TGTGCCAGCGCGTGGGACAATAACTATGGCTACACCTTC; CDR3aa: CASAWDNNYGYTF
v_gene: TRBV7-2; abundance: many; d_gene: TRBD1; j_gene: TRBJ1-5; CDR3nt: TGTGCCAGCAGCTTACAGGGGGCGAATCAGCCCCAGCATTTT; CDR3aa: CASSLQGANQPQHF
v_gene: TRBV10-1; abundance: NA; d_gene: NA; j_gene: TRBJ2-1; CDR3nt: TGCGCCAGCAGTGAGGCGCTAAGAGGTGAGCAGTTCTTC; CDR3aa: CASSEALRGEQFF
v_gene: TRBV7-3; abundance: NA; d_gene: NA; j_gene: TRBJ2-4; CDR3nt: TGTGCCAGCAGTACCGAGGGTGGGCGCGGTGGTAACATTCAGTACTTC; CDR3aa: CASSTEGGRGGNIQYF
v_gene: TRBV9; abundance: many; d_gene: NA; j_gene: TRBJ2-1; CDR3nt: TGTGCCAGCAGCGTAGCTGGGGATCGGTCCTACAATGAGCAGTTCTTC; CDR3aa: CASSVAGDRSYNEQFF
v_gene: TRBV4-3; abundance: many; d_gene: NA; j_gene: TRBJ2-1; CDR3nt: TGCGCCAGCAGCCAAGAAGGTACTAGAGGGAACAATGAGCAGTTCTTC; CDR3aa: CASSQEGTRGNNEQFF
v_gene: TRBV7-2; abundance: few; d_gene: NA; j_gene: TRBJ2-7; CDR3nt: TGTGCCAGCAGCCCCCGGGGAGGGGGCGAGCAGTACTTC; CDR3aa: CASSPRGGGEQYF
v_gene: TRBV5-1; abundance: many; d_gene: NA; j_gene: TRBJ2-2; CDR3nt: TGCGCCAGCAGCTTGGCCAGGGCAAACACCGGGGAGCTGTTTTTT; CDR3aa: CASSLARANTGELFF
v_gene: TRBV12-3/TRBV12-4; abundance: NA; d_gene: TRBD1; j_gene: TRBJ2-7; CDR3nt: TGTGCCAGCAGTCGGGACAGGGGGCCCCACTCCTACGAGCAGTACTTC; CDR3aa: CASSRDRGPHSYEQYF
v_gene: TRBV5-1; abundance: few; d_gene: NA; j_gene: TRBJ1-4; CDR3nt: TGCGCCAGCAGCTTGTGGAGGGCGCGTGATGAAAAACTGTTTTTT; CDR3aa: CASSLWRARDEKLFF
v_gene: TRBV7-2; abundance: few; d_gene: NA; j_gene: TRBJ1-1; CDR3nt: TGTGCCAGCAGTATACAGTTCTCTGAAGCTTTCTTT; CDR3aa: CASSIQFSEAFF
v_gene: TRBV30; abundance: NA; d_gene: NA; j_gene: TRBJ2-5; CDR3nt: TGTGCCTGGAGTGCAGGAGGGGAGACCCAGTACTTC; CDR3aa: CAWSAGGETQYF
v_gene: TRBV2; abundance: few; d_gene: NA; j_gene: TRBJ1-1; CDR3nt: TGTGCCAGCAGTGAAGGGGTTTACACTGAAGCTTTCTTT; CDR3aa: CASSEGVYTEAFF
v_gene: TRBV5-1; abundance: few; d_gene: NA; j_gene: TRBJ2-5; CDR3nt: TGCGCCAGCAGCTTGGGGTCCCCAGGCGCAAGAGAGACCCAGTACTTC; CDR3aa: CASSLGSPGARETQYF
v_gene: TRBV11-3; abundance: few; d_gene: NA; j_gene: TRBJ1-1; CDR3nt: TGTGCCAGCAGCTTGGGAGGGGCCACTGAAGCTTTCTTT; CDR3aa: CASSLGGATEAFF
v_gene: TRBV28; abundance: few; d_gene: NA; j_gene: TRBJ1-4; CDR3nt: TGTGCCAGCACCGACAGCGTTAATGAAAAACTGTTTTTT; CDR3aa: CASTDSVNEKLFF
v_gene: TRBV20-1; abundance: NA; d_gene: NA; j_gene: TRBJ2-3; CDR3nt: TGCAGTGCCCCCGGTTTAGGGGGAGGCACAGATACGCAGTATTTT; CDR3aa: CSAPGLGGGTDTQYF
v_gene: TRBV7-2; abundance: many; d_gene: NA; j_gene: TRBJ2-1; CDR3nt: TGTGCCAGCAGCTTAGATGCGAATGAGCAGTTCTTC; CDR3aa: CASSLDANEQFF
v_gene: TRBV4-3; abundance: few; d_gene: TRBD2; j_gene: TRBJ2-5; CDR3nt: TGCGCCAGCAGCCGAGAGAGGGTGGCTAGCGGGGAGGGAGAGACCCAGTACTTC; CDR3aa: CASSRERVASGEGETQYF
v_gene: TRBV5-1; abundance: few; d_gene: TRBD1; j_gene: TRBJ2-5; CDR3nt: TGCGCCAGCAGCTTGGAGGGGGCGACCCAGTACTTC; CDR3aa: CASSLEGATQYF
v_gene: TRBV20-1; abundance: few; d_gene: NA; j_gene: TRBJ2-5; CDR3nt: TGCAGTGCTATTGTGGGGGGCCAAGAGACCCAGTACTTC; CDR3aa: CSAIVGGQETQYF
v_gene: TRBV4-1; abundance: few; d_gene: NA; j_gene: TRBJ2-2; CDR3nt: TGCGCCAGCAGCCAACCGGGACACTCGGGGGAGCTGTTTTTT; CDR3aa: CASSQPGHSGELFF
v_gene: TRBV2; abundance: NA; d_gene: NA; j_gene: TRBJ1-5; CDR3nt: TGTGCCAGCAGTGAACAGTCCAGCAATCAGCCCCAGCATTTT; CDR3aa: CASSEQSSNQPQHF
v_gene: TRBV6-2/TRBV6-3; abundance: few; d_gene: TRBD2; j_gene: TRBJ2-5; CDR3nt: TGTGCCAGCACCGACGGCGGGGGGGAAGAGACCCAGTACTTC; CDR3aa: CASTDGGGEETQYF
v_gene: TRBV6-5; abundance: few; d_gene: NA; j_gene: TRBJ2-3; CDR3nt: TGTGCCAGCAGGGGGCTGGTGGGCACCTACACAGATACGCAGTATTTT; CDR3aa: CASRGLVGTYTDTQYF
v_gene: TRBV6-6; abundance: NA; d_gene: TRBD1; j_gene: TRBJ1-6; CDR3nt: TGTGCCAGCAGTACGATCCGGGACAGATATTCACCCCTCCACTTT; CDR3aa: CASSTIRDRYSPLHF
v_gene: TRBV4-3; abundance: few; d_gene: TRBD1; j_gene: TRBJ1-6; CDR3nt: TGCGCCAGCAGCCAAGATCCCGGGACAGTTAATTCACCCCTCCACTTT; CDR3aa: CASSQDPGTVNSPLHF
v_gene: TRBV30; abundance: NA; d_gene: NA; j_gene: TRBJ2-7; CDR3nt: TGTGCCTGGAGTAGAGGGTACGAGCAGTACTTC; CDR3aa: CAWSRGYEQYF
v_gene: TRBV3-1; abundance: NA; d_gene: NA; j_gene: TRBJ1-5; CDR3nt: TGTGCCAGCAGCCAAGGAGTAAACCAACGGCCCCAGCATTTT; CDR3aa: CASSQGVNQRPQHF
v_gene: TRBV20-1; abundance: few; d_gene: NA; j_gene: TRBJ1-5; CDR3nt: TGCAGTGCTACCGGGGTTTCGGGGCCCCAGCATTTT; CDR3aa: CSATGVSGPQHF
v_gene: TRBV7-9; abundance: NA; d_gene: TRBD1; j_gene: TRBJ2-7; CDR3nt: TGTGCCAGCAGTCCGTACCCCCGGACAGGGTCTGGGGAGCAGTACTTC; CDR3aa: CASSPYPRTGSGEQYF